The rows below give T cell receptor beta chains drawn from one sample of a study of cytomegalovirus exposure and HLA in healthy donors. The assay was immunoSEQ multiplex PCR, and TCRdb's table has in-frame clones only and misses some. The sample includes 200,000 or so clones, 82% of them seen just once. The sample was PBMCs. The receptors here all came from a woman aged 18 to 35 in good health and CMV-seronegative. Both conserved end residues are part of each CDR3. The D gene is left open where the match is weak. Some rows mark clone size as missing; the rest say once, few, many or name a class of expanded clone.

CDR3 protein: CASSLSGGSSYNEQFF
CDR3 DNA: TGTGCCAGCAGTTTATCCGGGGGGAGCTCCTACAATGAGCAGTTCTTC
V gene: TRBV27
clone size: -
J gene: TRBJ2-1
D gene: TRBD2

CDR3 protein: CASSLHNEQFF
CDR3 DNA: TGTGCCAGCAGTCTTCACAATGAGCAGTTCTTC
V gene: TRBV6-5
clone size: -
J gene: TRBJ2-1
D gene: -

CDR3 protein: CASSLDRGSYTF
CDR3 DNA: TGCGCCAGCAGCTTGGACAGGGGTAGCTACACCTTC
V gene: TRBV5-1
clone size: once
J gene: TRBJ1-2
D gene: TRBD1

CDR3 protein: CASSQVLGTGGHEQYF
CDR3 DNA: TGTGCCAGCTCACAGGTCCTTGGGACAGGGGGCCACGAGCAGTACTTC
V gene: TRBV18
clone size: -
J gene: TRBJ2-7
D gene: TRBD1

CDR3 protein: CASRHGTSSGNTIYF
CDR3 DNA: TGTGCCAGCAGACACGGGACAAGCTCTGGAAACACCATATATTTT
V gene: TRBV6-5
clone size: -
J gene: TRBJ1-3
D gene: -

CDR3 protein: CASSYWGRQETQYF
CDR3 DNA: TGTGCCAGCAGTTACTGGGGGCGCCAAGAGACCCAGTACTTC
V gene: TRBV27
clone size: -
J gene: TRBJ2-5
D gene: -

CDR3 protein: CASSGGTTYEQYF
CDR3 DNA: TGTGCCAGCAGTGGCGGGACGACCTACGAGCAGTACTTC
V gene: TRBV6-1
clone size: -
J gene: TRBJ2-7
D gene: -

CDR3 protein: CASRGLPDTQYF
CDR3 DNA: TGTGCCAGCAGGGGGCTACCAGATACGCAGTATTTT
V gene: TRBV25-1
clone size: -
J gene: TRBJ2-3
D gene: -

CDR3 protein: CASSFAYTIYF
CDR3 DNA: TGTGCCAGCAGCTTTGCGTACACCATATATTTT
V gene: TRBV7-9
clone size: -
J gene: TRBJ1-3
D gene: -

CDR3 protein: CASSLWEEETQYF
CDR3 DNA: TGCGCCAGCAGCTTGTGGGAGGAAGAGACCCAGTACTTC
V gene: TRBV5-1
clone size: -
J gene: TRBJ2-5
D gene: -

CDR3 protein: CASSSGNEQFF
CDR3 DNA: TGTGCCAGCAGTTCGGGGAATGAGCAGTTCTTC
V gene: TRBV28
clone size: -
J gene: TRBJ2-1
D gene: -

CDR3 protein: CASSPGGTGKYNEQFF
CDR3 DNA: TGTGCCAGCTCACCAGGAGGGACAGGAAAATACAATGAGCAGTTCTTC
V gene: TRBV18
clone size: -
J gene: TRBJ2-1
D gene: TRBD1